This T cell receptor (beta chain) came from a study of CD8 T cells in Susac syndrome. Reverse transcription of roughly 0.5 to 1 ug RNA was carried out with random hexamers. TCRdb reprocessed the immunoSEQ multiplex PCR reads with MiXCR, giving one entry per CDR3 protein. The data show 75,000 to 95,000 distinct CDR3 sequences, 95% to 96% seen once. The CDR3 is 14 amino acids. The germline V gene encodes CDR1 SGHVS and CDR2 FQNEAQ. Trimming shortened V by 5 bases and J by 2 bases, and 12 bases separated the two germline ends. The receptor was derived from a human donor with Susac syndrome. Sequencing was done on a sample of CD8+ T cells from PBMCs. The V call is TRBV7-8, the J call TRBJ2-5; D not resolved. The CDR3 spells CASSQTPGQETQYF. The DNA of the CDR3 is TGTGCCAGCAGCCAAACTCCTGGTCAAGAGACCCAGTACTTC.